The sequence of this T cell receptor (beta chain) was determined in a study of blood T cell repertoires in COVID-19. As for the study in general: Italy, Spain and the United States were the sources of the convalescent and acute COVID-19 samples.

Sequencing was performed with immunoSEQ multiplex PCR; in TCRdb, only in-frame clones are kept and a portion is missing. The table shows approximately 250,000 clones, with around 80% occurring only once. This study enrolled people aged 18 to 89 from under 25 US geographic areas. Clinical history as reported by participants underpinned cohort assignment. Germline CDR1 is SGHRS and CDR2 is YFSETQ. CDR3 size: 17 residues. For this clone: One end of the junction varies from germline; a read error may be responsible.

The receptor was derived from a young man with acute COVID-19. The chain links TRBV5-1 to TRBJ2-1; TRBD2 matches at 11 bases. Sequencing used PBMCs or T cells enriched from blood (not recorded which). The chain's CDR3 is CASSPGLAVSSYNEQFF. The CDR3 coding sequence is TGTGCCAGCAGCCCGGGACTAGCGGTTAGCTCCTACAATGAGCAGTTCTTC.